This passage covers 8 T cell receptor beta chains from one sample sequenced in a study of T-cell memory formation after mild COVID-19. Each CDR3 protein gets one entry after TCRdb re-called the 5' RACE reads with MiXCR. Of roughly 310,000 distinct CDR3 sequences listed, less than 20% are singletons. The sample consisted of PBMCs or a T cell subset sorted from them (not recorded which). Source of these receptors: a man younger than 35 who had mild COVID-19 (a few samples of this study predate the infection). Cell type and time point are not known.

The rearrangement joins TRBV7-2 to TRBJ2-3; 9 nucleotides align to TRBD2. Germline V CDR1 and CDR2: SGHTA, FQGNSA. V lost 2 bases and J lost 1; bases outside the gene matches: 4. The CDR3 totals 16 residues. This CDR3 reads CASSLQSSGGTDTQYF. The CDR3, as DNA: TGTGCCAGCAGCTTACAGTCTAGCGGGGGCACAGATACGCAGTATTTT.

This clonotype has a handful of counts. This chain connects TRBV6-6 to TRBJ1-1; weak D call: TRBD1 (5 bases). CDR3 length: 16 amino acids. V was trimmed by 5 bases and J by 6 bases, leaving 22 bases between them. The germline CDR1 and CDR2 sequences are MNHNY and SVGAGI (reference sequence). For the CDR3, the DNA is TGTGCCAGCAGTCGGGAGACAGCGAAGAATGGGGCTGAAGCTTTCTTT. Its protein product is CASSRETAKNGAEAFF.

This clonotype was observed a few times. The V and J genes are TRBV6-5 and TRBJ1-1, with D possibly matching TRBD1 (6 bases). Germline CDR1 reads MNHEY; CDR2 reads SVGAGI. Between the trimmed V and J ends, which lost 6 bases and 5 bases, there was a span of 13 bases. The CDR3 totals 13 residues. The CDR3 loop reads CASSPGAGTEAFF. The CDR3, as DNA: TGTGCCAGCAGCCCGGGGGCTGGAACTGAAGCTTTCTTT.

V and J are TRBV9 and TRBJ1-4; TRBD1 agrees at 8 bases. The CDR3 consists of 16 residues. Germline V lookup: CDR1 SGDLS, CDR2 YYNGEE. The J segment lost 6 bases and the V segment lost 0 bases, leaving 7 bases of the junction unmatched. CDR3 coding DNA: TGTGCCAGCAGCGTAGATTCGGGGACAGGAGATGAAAAACTGTTTTTT. It encodes CASSVDSGTGDEKLFF. The complete variable domain, with remaining parts taken from reference TRBV9 and TRBJ1-4, reads DSGVTQTPKHLITATGQRVTLRCSPRSGDLSVYWYQQSLDQGLQFLIQYYNGEERAKGNILERFSAQQFPDLHSELNLSSLELGDSALYFCASSVDSGTGDEKLFFGSGTQLSVL.

This clonotype turned up a few times. The rearrangement links TRBV24-1 to TRBJ1-1, with D hard to call. This CDR3 is 13 amino acids long. Germline V gene data show CDR1 as KGHDR and CDR2 as SFDVKD. V was cut by 6 bases and J by 2 bases, with 9 bases left in between. The CDR3 is CATSTTANTEAFF. CDR3 coding DNA: TGTGCCACCAGTACTACAGCAAACACTGAAGCTTTCTTT.

Only a few counts were recorded for this clonotype. This rearrangement joins TRBV18 to TRBJ2-7; weak D call: TRBD2 (5 bases). The CDR3 sequence is 13 residues long. Germline values: CDR1 KGHSH, CDR2 LQKENI. The V end was cut by 5 bases, the J end by 3 bases, with 11 bases between. CDR3 in amino acids: CASSSGILYEQYV. The CDR3 nucleotides are TGTGCCAGCTCATCCGGGATCCTCTACGAGCAGTACGTC.

The chain couples TRBV24-1 to TRBJ2-7, with D uncertain. CDR1 and CDR2 (germline): KGHDR, SFDVKD. Trimming stripped 0 bases from V and 3 bases from J, with 17 bases between. This CDR3 contains 17 residues. This chain's CDR3 is CATSDLRCQFWNYEQYV. The DNA of the CDR3 is TGTGCCACCAGTGATTTGCGGTGTCAGTTTTGGAACTACGAGCAGTACGTC.

This clonotype has more than one count but fewer than ten. The chain uses TRBV4-1 and TRBJ2-3; D uncertain. This CDR3 comprises 17 residues. Trimming took 0 bases from V and 2 from J, leaving 15 bases between them. Germline loops: CDR1 MGHRA, CDR2 YSYEKL. CDR3 DNA sequence: TGCGCCAGCAGCCAAGAAGCACGGGTTTATATCACAGATACGCAGTATTTT. Translation: CASSQEARVYITDTQYF.